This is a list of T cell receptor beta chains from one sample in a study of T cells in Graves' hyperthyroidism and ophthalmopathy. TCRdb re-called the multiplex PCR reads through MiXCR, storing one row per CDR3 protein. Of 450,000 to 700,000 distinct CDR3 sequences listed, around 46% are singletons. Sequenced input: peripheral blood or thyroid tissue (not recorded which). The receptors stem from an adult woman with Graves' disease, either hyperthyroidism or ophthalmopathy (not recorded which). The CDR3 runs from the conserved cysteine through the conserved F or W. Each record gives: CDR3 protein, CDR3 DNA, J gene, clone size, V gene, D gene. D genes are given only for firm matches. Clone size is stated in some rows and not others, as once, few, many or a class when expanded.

CASSPQGGTGARYTF | TGTGCCAGCAGTCCCCAGGGTGGTACGGGAGCCCGCTACACCTTC | TRBJ1-2 | many | TRBV27 | -
CASSIGRGRRQPQHF | TGTGCCAGTAGTATTGGGCGAGGGCGTCGTCAGCCCCAGCATTTT | TRBJ1-5 | many | TRBV19 | -
CAISSNPEGGYEQYF | TGTGCCATCAGTTCAAACCCAGAGGGGGGCTACGAGCAGTACTTC | TRBJ2-7 | once | TRBV10-3 | -
CSVERDRNYGYTF | TGCAGCGTTGAAAGGGACAGGAACTATGGCTACACCTTC | TRBJ1-2 | - | TRBV29-1 | TRBD1
CASSVDSSGELFF | TGTGCTAGCAGCGTGGACTCTTCCGGGGAGCTGTTTTTT | TRBJ2-2 | many | TRBV7-7 | -
CASSLNGVSNGYTF | TGTGCCAGCAGCTTGAATGGTGTGTCCAATGGCTACACCTTC | TRBJ1-2 | - | TRBV7-9 | -
CASSVLAASYEQYF | TGTGCCAGCAGCGTACTAGCGGCCTCCTACGAGCAGTACTTC | TRBJ2-7 | many | TRBV9 | TRBD2
CASSPGVKDSKRSPLHF | TGTGCCAGCAGCCCAGGAGTTAAGGACAGTAAAAGGTCACCCCTCCACTTT | TRBJ1-6 | few | TRBV25-1 | -
CASSETRDEQYF | TGTGCCAGCAGTGAAACCCGGGACGAGCAGTACTTC | TRBJ2-7 | - | TRBV2 | -
CASSRRTSAETQYF | TGTGCCAGCAGCCGTCGGACTAGTGCAGAGACCCAGTACTTC | TRBJ2-5 | many | TRBV7-9 | TRBD2
CASRPDRVLPNQPQHF | TGTGCCAGCAGACCCGACAGGGTACTTCCCAATCAGCCCCAGCATTTT | TRBJ1-5 | - | TRBV6-6 | TRBD1
CSARPQGRGWEEKLFF | TGCAGTGCTAGACCCCAGGGGAGGGGGTGGGAAGAAAAACTGTTTTTT | TRBJ1-4 | many | TRBV20-1 | -
CASSLGGLVEAFF | TGTGCCAGCAGCTTAGGGGGGTTGGTTGAAGCTTTCTTT | TRBJ1-1 | - | TRBV13 | -
CASSLSGAGIEQYF | TGTGCCAGCAGTTTAAGCGGGGCGGGGATCGAGCAGTACTTC | TRBJ2-7 | - | TRBV28 | TRBD2
CASSLTPGQGNQPQHF | TGTGCCAGCAGCCTTACGCCGGGACAGGGCAATCAGCCCCAGCATTTT | TRBJ1-5 | many | TRBV11-2 | TRBD1
CASSPREGAWTEAFF | TGTGCCAGCAGTCCTCGAGAGGGGGCTTGGACTGAAGCTTTCTTT | TRBJ1-1 | many | TRBV6-1 | TRBD1
CSARATGKNSPLHF | TGCAGTGCTAGAGCGACCGGGAAGAATTCACCCCTCCACTTT | TRBJ1-6 | - | TRBV20-1 | -
CASFGGTKTQYF | TGTGCCAGCTTTGGCGGAACGAAGACCCAGTACTTC | TRBJ2-5 | - | TRBV7-9 | -
CASRMSGKNEKLFF | TGTGCCAGCAGGATGTCAGGGAAGAATGAAAAACTGTTTTTT | TRBJ1-4 | - | TRBV7-6 | -
CASRQQVFRGGYGYTF | TGTGCCAGCAGACAACAGGTATTCAGAGGAGGCTATGGCTACACCTTC | TRBJ1-2 | many | TRBV6-6 | -
CASSSTGLLHYEQYF | TGTGCCAGCAGTTCCACGGGACTACTACACTACGAGCAGTACTTC | TRBJ2-7 | - | TRBV28 | TRBD2
CATQGQQNTEAFF | TGTGCCACACAGGGACAACAAAACACTGAAGCTTTCTTT | TRBJ1-1 | - | TRBV10-3 | -
CASQLAGLGYTF | TGTGCCAGCCAGCTAGCGGGACTGGGCTACACCTTC | TRBJ1-2 | once | TRBV2 | -
CTSRERGQYNQPQHF | TGTACCAGCAGAGAAAGGGGCCAGTACAATCAGCCCCAGCATTTT | TRBJ1-5 | - | TRBV2 | -
CATSAPSGQLETQYF | TGTGCCACCAGTGCTCCGTCGGGACAGTTGGAGACCCAGTACTTC | TRBJ2-5 | - | TRBV24-1 | TRBD1
CASTGVDTEAFF | TGCGCCAGCACGGGGGTTGACACTGAAGCTTTCTTT | TRBJ1-1 | many | TRBV5-1 | -
CASSQDRLAGSETQYF | TGTGCCAGCAGCCAAGATAGGTTGGCGGGCTCAGAGACCCAGTACTTC | TRBJ2-5 | many | TRBV3-1 | -
CSVVLGTGELFF | TGCAGCGTTGTTCTGGGAACCGGGGAGCTGTTTTTT | TRBJ2-2 | many | TRBV29-1 | -
CASSQAPDSVDEQYF | TGTGCCAGCAGCCAAGCCCCGGATAGCGTAGACGAGCAGTATTTC | TRBJ2-7 | - | TRBV7-2 | -
CASSLGAGGSNQPQHF | TGTGCCAGCAGCTTAGGGGCAGGGGGAAGCAATCAGCCCCAGCATTTT | TRBJ1-5 | - | TRBV7-9 | TRBD1
CASSSGTENYGYTF | TGTGCCAGCAGCTCCGGGACAGAAAACTATGGCTACACCTTC | TRBJ1-2 | many | TRBV7-6 | TRBD1
CASSATGTPPYLFF | TGTGCCAGCAGTGCTACCGGGACACCACCCTACTTGTTTTTT | TRBJ1-4 | - | TRBV6-6 | -
CASSEQGRNYEQYF | TGTGCCAGCAGTGAACAGGGGAGAAACTACGAGCAGTACTTC | TRBJ2-7 | - | TRBV2 | -
CASSLRNETYGYTF | TGTGCCAGCAGCTTACGGAACGAGACGTATGGCTACACCTTC | TRBJ1-2 | - | TRBV7-2 | -
CSASTWAWSEQYF | TGCAGTGCTTCTACCTGGGCATGGTCCGAGCAGTACTTC | TRBJ2-7 | - | TRBV20-1 | -
CASSHRDRKAFF | TGTGCCAGCAGCCACCGGGACAGGAAAGCTTTCTTT | TRBJ1-1 | - | TRBV14 | TRBD1
CAPGTGSETQYF | TGTGCCCCCGGGACAGGGTCCGAGACCCAGTACTTC | TRBJ2-5 | few | TRBV15 | TRBD1
CASSAAGGLSTEAFF | TGTGCCAGCAGCGCCGCGGGGGGACTCTCCACTGAAGCTTTCTTT | TRBJ1-1 | once | TRBV11-2 | -
CASSLSTTSGIGETQYF | TGTGCCAGCAGTTTGTCCACGACTAGCGGGATAGGGGAGACCCAGTACTTC | TRBJ2-5 | - | TRBV28 | TRBD2
CSVLGWRTEDNYEQYF | TGCAGCGTTCTGGGGTGGCGGACAGAAGATAATTACGAGCAGTACTTC | TRBJ2-7 | many | TRBV29-1 | -
CSADSGSAPEELFF | TGCAGTGCTGATAGCGGGAGCGCTCCTGAGGAGCTGTTTTTT | TRBJ2-2 | many | TRBV20-1 | TRBD2
CSARHPGKGRHMNTEAFF | TGCAGTGCTCGTCACCCGGGGAAGGGGAGACACATGAACACTGAAGCTTTCTTT | TRBJ1-1 | - | TRBV20-1 | -
CASSVGGGVTEQFF | TGTGCCAGCAGCGTAGGGGGGGGAGTAACTGAGCAGTTCTTC | TRBJ2-1 | - | TRBV9 | TRBD2
CASSLGSGVPYEQYF | TGTGCCAGCAGCTTAGGAAGTGGGGTTCCCTACGAGCAGTACTTC | TRBJ2-7 | many | TRBV7-6 | -
CASSRDREGEKLFF | TGTGCCAGCAGCCGGGACAGGGAGGGAGAAAAACTGTTTTTT | TRBJ1-4 | many | TRBV2 | TRBD1
CASSTNVGGGNEQYF | TGTGCCAGCAGCACCAACGTTGGCGGGGGGAACGAGCAGTACTTC | TRBJ2-7 | - | TRBV7-9 | TRBD2
CAISRGRTDYGYTF | TGTGCCATCAGTAGGGGCAGAACAGACTATGGCTACACCTTC | TRBJ1-2 | - | TRBV10-3 | -
CASSIGGAVETQYF | TGTGCCAGTAGTATTGGCGGGGCGGTGGAGACCCAGTACTTC | TRBJ2-5 | many | TRBV19 | -
CASSLASRGETQYF | TGTGCCAGCAGCTTGGCCTCGCGGGGAGAGACCCAGTACTTC | TRBJ2-5 | - | TRBV5-4 | -
CASSAGGPSGNTIYF | TGTGCCAGCAGCGCCGGGGGACCCTCTGGAAACACCATATATTTT | TRBJ1-3 | - | TRBV7-2 | -
CASSQLGLAGQETQYF | TGCGCCAGCAGCCAACTCGGACTAGCGGGCCAAGAGACCCAGTACTTC | TRBJ2-5 | - | TRBV5-1 | TRBD2
CSSKTGARNTEAFF | TGTTCCAGTAAAACAGGGGCGAGGAACACTGAAGCTTTCTTT | TRBJ1-1 | - | TRBV7-2 | TRBD1
CSALAARGETQYF | TGCAGTGCCCTAGCGGCCAGGGGAGAGACCCAGTACTTC | TRBJ2-5 | - | TRBV20-1 | -
CASSHSERGEQFF | TGTGCCAGCAGCCACAGCGAGAGGGGTGAGCAGTTCTTC | TRBJ2-1 | - | TRBV6-5 | -
CASSFRASGRGKGYEQYF | TGTGCCAGCAGTTTTAGAGCTAGCGGGAGAGGGAAGGGCTACGAGCAGTACTTC | TRBJ2-7 | - | TRBV27 | TRBD2
CASGAASYEQYF | TGTGCCTCTGGGGCAGCCTCCTACGAGCAGTACTTC | TRBJ2-7 | many | TRBV5-5 | -
CATSDPGRGDYGYTF | TGTGCCACCAGTGATCCGGGACGGGGGGACTATGGTTACACCTTC | TRBJ1-2 | - | TRBV24-1 | -
CASSPSGNNEQFF | TGTGCCAGCAGCCCTAGCGGTAACAATGAGCAGTTCTTC | TRBJ2-1 | many | TRBV6-1 | TRBD2
CASSLRGADYEQYF | TGTGCCAGCAGTTTGCGGGGAGCGGACTACGAGCAGTACTTC | TRBJ2-7 | many | TRBV12-3/TRBV12-4 | -
CACSARDAYEQYF | TGTGCCTGCAGTGCAAGGGACGCCTACGAGCAGTACTTC | TRBJ2-7 | - | TRBV9 | -